This T cell receptor beta chain was sequenced in a study of cytomegalovirus exposure and HLA in healthy donors. Study-wide results and limits: The study reported that TCR beta sequences accurately predicted HLA-A and HLA-B alleles in most subjects.

The PCR used 60 Vbeta and 13 Jbeta primers. The protocol was immunoSEQ multiplex PCR, while the TCRdb copy is restricted to in-frame clones and leaves out a portion. Among about 160,000 clones listed, around 83% were seen once. Germline V gene lookup returns CDR1 GTSNPN and CDR2 SVGIG (reference sequence). The CDR3 consists of 14 residues. J was trimmed by 11 bases and V by 2 bases; bases with no gene match: 8. Note on this clone: Its antigen remains unknown.

This sequence was found in a girl aged 2 to 9 in good health and CMV-seropositive. The sample taken for sequencing was PBMCs. V is TRBV30 and J is TRBJ1-5; 11 nucleotides line up with TRBD1. The DNA of the CDR3 is TGTGCCTGGAGTCCGGACAGGGGGCTGGTTGCCCAGCATTTT. Translating it yields CAWSPDRGLVAQHF.